These 22 T cell receptor beta chains share one sample of origin, sequenced in a study of PD-1 blockade in classical Hodgkin lymphoma. All patients experienced relapse after autologous stem cell transplantation, and brentuximab vedotin exposure was variable. Negative selection with magnets was how CD8+ T cells were isolated from the thawed PBMCs. Repertoires were generated with immunoSEQ multiplex PCR, while TCRdb's copy carries only in-frame clones and drops some. In the table there are just under 1,500 clones, approximately 80% of which are singletons. Sequences were derived from CD8+ T cells from blood, sampled at baseline. The receptors shown here come from a human donor with classical Hodgkin lymphoma.

The gene calls are TRBV28 and TRBJ2-2; D perhaps matches TRBD1 (6 bases). In germline, CDR1 is MDHEN, CDR2 SYDVKM. CDR3 length: 17 residues. Trimming shortened V by 5 bases and J by 6 bases, and 22 bases separated the two germline ends. CDR3 amino acids: CASSPRLGGLASGELFF. In DNA form, the CDR3 reads TGTGCCAGCAGTCCCCGTTTAGGGGGATTAGCTTCCGGGGAGCTGTTTTTT.

The rearrangement uses TRBV4-1 and TRBJ2-3; no clear D. CDR1 MGHRA and CDR2 YSYEKL come from the germline V gene. The CDR3 is made up of 15 amino acids. Deletions cut 0 bases from V and 2 bases from J, with 9 bases between. CDR3 loop: CASSQDPYITDTQYF. The CDR3 nucleotides read TGCGCCAGCAGCCAAGATCCGTACATCACAGATACGCAGTATTTT.

The V call is TRBV19, the J call TRBJ1-1; D unclear. The CDR3 runs to 14 residues. Germline assignment: CDR1 LNHDA and CDR2 SQIVND (reference sequence). V was clipped by 5 bases and J by 7 bases, with 17 bases between them. CDR3 residues: CASSLSSGVVEAFF. The CDR3 DNA follows: TGTGCCAGTAGTCTTAGTAGCGGTGTCGTTGAAGCTTTCTTT.

The V gene is TRBV9, the J gene TRBJ2-1; D may be TRBD1 or TRBD2 (6 bases each). Germline CDR1 is SGDLS and CDR2 is YYNGEE. V lost 0 bases and J 6 bases, leaving 10 bases between the germline ends. This CDR3 is 14 amino acids long. In nucleotides, the CDR3 is TGTGCCAGCAGCGTAGTTGGGGGGCCCAATGAGCAGTTCTTC. Protein sequence: CASSVVGGPNEQFF. The full variable domain, with the rest looked up from reference TRBV9 and TRBJ2-1, is DSGVTQTPKHLITATGQRVTLRCSPRSGDLSVYWYQQSLDQGLQFLIQYYNGEERAKGNILERFSAQQFPDLHSELNLSSLELGDSALYFCASSVVGGPNEQFFGPGTRLTVL.

The CDR3 nucleotides read TGTGCCAGCAGCTTGTTAGCGGGGGGGCGTCGAGGAGAGACCCAGTACTTC. The encoded protein is CASSLLAGGRRGETQYF. The rearrangement uses TRBV5-4 and TRBJ2-5, with 11 bases matching TRBD2. V was clipped by 1 base and J by 4 bases; unmatched bases: 9. CDR3 length: 17 residues. CDR1 and CDR2 (germline): SGHNT, YYREEE (reference sequence).

This clone was observed a few times. J is TRBJ1-6 and V is TRBV13, with a possible D match to TRBD1 (6 bases). CDR1 is PRHDT and CDR2 is FYEKMQ in the germline V gene (reference sequence). The CDR3 runs to 15 residues. The V gene lost 1 base and the J gene lost 5 bases, with 9 bases spanning the gap. CDR3 nucleotides: TGTGCCAGCAGCTTAGTACCAGGGGATAATTCACCCCTCCACTTT. Translating it yields CASSLVPGDNSPLHF.

The genes are TRBV18 and TRBJ1-2; 10 nucleotides line up with TRBD1. Germline lookup yields CDR1 KGHSH and CDR2 LQKENI. The length of the CDR3 is 17 residues. V lost 2 bases to trimming and J lost 1 base; unmatched junction nucleotides: 7. The CDR3 protein is CASSPRWDRGDNYGYTF. In DNA form, the CDR3 reads TGTGCCAGCTCACCAAGGTGGGACAGGGGAGATAACTATGGCTACACCTTC. Based on the CDR3 plus reference TRBV18 and TRBJ1-2, the full variable domain is NAGVMQNPRHLVRRRGQEARLRCSPMKGHSHVYWYRQLPEEGLKFMVYLQKENIIDESGMPKERFSAEFPKEGPSILRIQQVVRGDSAAYFCASSPRWDRGDNYGYTFGSGTRLTVV.

This chain links TRBV30 with TRBJ2-7, with TRBD2 as a possible D gene (5 bases). In germline, CDR1 is GTSNPN, CDR2 SVGIG (reference sequence). The V end was cut by 3 bases, the J end by 3 bases, with 9 bases between. The CDR3 has 12 residues. CDR3 bases: TGTGCCTGGAGCGGGGATCTCTACGAGCAGTACTTC. This encodes CAWSGDLYEQYF.

The chain links TRBV14 to TRBJ1-2; D ambiguous. Trimming took 5 bases from V and 4 from J, leaving 2 bases between them. Germline V gene sequence: CDR1 SGHDN, CDR2 FVKESK. This CDR3 has 10 amino acids. The CDR3 DNA reads TGTGCCAGCAGCATCTATGGCTACACCTTC. It encodes CASSIYGYTF.

The chain has TRBV14 and TRBJ2-1, with 12 nucleotides matching TRBD1. The J segment lost 5 bases and the V segment lost 4 bases, leaving 3 bases of the junction unmatched. The CDR3 consists of 15 residues. Germline CDR1 reads SGHDN; CDR2 reads FVKESK. CDR3 nucleotides: TGTGCCAGCAGCCCGCGGGACAGGGGGCACAATGAGCAGTTCTTC. Protein product: CASSPRDRGHNEQFF. Complete variable domain (other parts from reference TRBV14 and TRBJ2-1): EAGVTQFPSHSVIEKGQTVTLRCDPISGHDNLYWYRRVMGKEIKFLLHFVKESKQDESGMPNNRFLAERTGGTYSTLKVQPAELEDSGVYFCASSPRDRGHNEQFFGPGTRLTVL.

The chain combines TRBV5-4 with TRBJ1-1; no clear D. CDR1 and CDR2 from the germline V gene are SGHNT and YYREEE (reference sequence). Trimming removed 0 bases from V and 6 bases from J, with 12 bases in between. The CDR3 consists of 14 residues. CDR3 coding DNA: TGTGCCAGCAGCTTGGGGGCACTAATACCTGAAGCTTTCTTT. Translating gives CASSLGALIPEAFF.

The J gene is TRBJ2-2, the V gene TRBV4-1; 7 bases are shared with TRBD1. The germline V gene encodes CDR1 MGHRA and CDR2 YSYEKL. Unmatched junction bases numbered 5, after V lost 1 base and J lost 6 bases. The CDR3 extends over 15 amino acids. The CDR3 is CASSQVDRESGELFF. The CDR3 DNA reads TGCGCCAGCAGCCAAGTTGACAGGGAGTCCGGGGAGCTGTTTTTT.

The gene calls are TRBV6-6 and TRBJ2-7, with D perhaps TRBD2 (6 bases). Trimming removed 4 bases from V and 4 bases from J, with 14 bases in between. CDR3 length: 14 amino acids. CDR1 and CDR2 from the germline V gene are MNHNY and SVGAGI (reference sequence). CDR3 sequence reads: CASSWTPRGYEQYF. The CDR3 DNA reads TGTGCCAGCAGTTGGACCCCCCGGGGGTACGAGCAGTACTTC.

The CDR3 sequence is CIPGLAGINISGASTDTQYF. CDR3 nucleotide sequence: TGCATCCCGGGACTAGCGGGGATTAATATTTCGGGGGCGAGCACAGATACGCAGTATTTT. The genes are TRBV29-1 and TRBJ2-3; 13 bases are a match to TRBD2. Germline V lookup: CDR1 SQVTM, CDR2 ANQGSEA. CDR3 length equals 20 residues.

The chain links TRBV9 to TRBJ1-6; no reliable D call. Trimming shortened V by 5 bases and J by 5 bases, and 8 bases separated the two germline ends. The V gene's germline CDR1 is SGDLS and CDR2 YYNGEE. The CDR3 length is 13 residues. CDR3: CASSDNNNSPLHF. The CDR3 bases are TGTGCCAGCAGTGATAACAATAATTCACCCCTCCACTTT.

This clone was counted only a few times. It may be a read error: a sequence one base away is much more abundant. In the same sample, other DNA sequences code for this CDR3. The chain is built from TRBV19 and TRBJ2-3; D ambiguous. CDR3 length equals 12 residues. Between the trimmed V and J ends, which lost 3 bases and 1 base, there was a span of 2 bases. Per germline, CDR1 LNHDA and CDR2 SQIVND (reference sequence). CDR3 sequence reads: CASSIGTDTQYF. Written as DNA, the CDR3 is TGTGCCAGTAGTATCGGCACAGATACGCAGTATTTT.

J is TRBJ1-2 and V is TRBV7-9; D remains ambiguous. Deletions cut 3 bases from V and 4 bases from J, with 18 bases between. CDR1 and CDR2 from the germline V gene are SEHNR and FQNEAQ (reference sequence). The CDR3 covers 16 residues. Here the CDR3 reads CASSFSDRRTPYGYTF. As DNA, the CDR3 is TGTGCCAGCAGCTTTTCCGATCGACGGACGCCCTATGGCTACACCTTC.

The J gene is TRBJ2-3, the V gene TRBV15, with TRBD2 matching over 8 bases. There are 15 residues in the CDR3. Germline V gene data show CDR1 as LNHNV and CDR2 as YYDKDF (reference sequence). With 5 bases clipped from V and 4 bases from J, the junction kept 8 bases outside the gene matches. CDR3 sequence: CATSSRTSYADTQYF. The CDR3 DNA reads TGTGCCACCAGCTCAAGGACTAGCTATGCAGATACGCAGTATTTT.

The chain employs TRBV6-1 and TRBJ2-2; 7 bases are a match to TRBD1. The junction had 5 bases not matched to a gene; V was cut back by 1 base and J by 6 bases. This CDR3 is built from 15 residues. Looked up from germline, CDR1 is MNHNS and CDR2 is SASEGT. CDR3 DNA: TGTGCCAGCAGTGAAGGTGTCACAGGGGCCGGGGAGCTGTTTTTT. Protein sequence: CASSEGVTGAGELFF.

In its sample, this clone was seen once. The chain is built from TRBV5-3 and TRBJ2-7; 7 nucleotides line up with TRBD2. TRBV5-3 counts as an open reading frame of uncertain function. CDR3 length: 15 residues. Germline trimming cut 8 bases from V and 2 bases from J; bases unmatched to any gene: 13. This CDR3 is CASSLHSGNTYEQYF. CDR3 DNA: TGTGCCAGCAGCCTACACAGCGGGAACACCTACGAGCAGTACTTC.

This sequence joins TRBV18 and TRBJ2-7; weak D call: TRBD1 (5 bases). The CDR3 has 13 amino acids. Trimming pared 2 bases from V and 4 bases from J, leaving 9 bases between. Germline V gives CDR1 KGHSH, CDR2 LQKENI. The CDR3 reads CASSPNYRYEQYF. The CDR3 DNA follows: TGTGCCAGCTCACCAAACTACAGGTACGAGCAGTACTTC.

The CDR3 coding sequence is TGTGCCAGCAGCGAACATGGGCGGGGGGGTGCAGATACGCAGTATTTT. Translation: CASSEHGRGGADTQYF. The rearrangement uses TRBV2 and TRBJ2-3; TRBD2 aligns across 9 bases. Germline CDR1 and CDR2: SNHLY and FYNNEI. The junction had 11 bases not matched to a gene; V was cut back by 6 bases and J by 4 bases. CDR3 length: 16 amino acids.